Shown below are 18 T cell receptor beta chains from a single sample sequenced in a study of cytomegalovirus exposure and HLA in healthy donors. A multiplex PCR was run with 60 Vbeta primers and 13 Jbeta primers. Repertoires were generated with immunoSEQ multiplex PCR, while TCRdb's copy carries only in-frame clones and drops some. The repertoire consists of about 110,000 clones, with 81% occurring once and the leading ten covering 2% to 2.5%. Sequencing used PBMCs. Every receptor here comes from a young man in good health and CMV-seronegative.

The chain employs TRBV6-5 and TRBJ2-1, with 7 bases identical to TRBD1. The CDR3 spans 16 residues. After removal of 6 bases from V and 0 bases from J, the junction contained 8 bases not matched to a gene. The germline V gene encodes CDR1 MNHEY and CDR2 SVGAGI. CDR3 amino acids: CASSYRQGHSYNEQFF. The DNA of the CDR3 is TGTGCCAGCAGCTACCGACAGGGACACTCCTACAATGAGCAGTTCTTC.

The gene calls are TRBV2 and TRBJ1-2; a possible D gene is TRBD1 (5 bases). This CDR3 spans 13 amino acids. Germline loops: CDR1 SNHLY, CDR2 FYNNEI. Trimming pared 9 bases from V and 7 bases from J, leaving 18 bases between. CDR3 sequence reads: CASIKGGVGGYTF. As DNA, the CDR3 is TGTGCCAGTATCAAGGGAGGGGTCGGTGGCTACACCTTC. Supplemented by reference TRBV2 and TRBJ1-2, the full variable domain reads EPEVTQTPSHQVTQMGQEVILRCVPISNHLYFYWYRQILGQKVEFLVSFYNNEISEKSEIFDDQFSVERPDGSNFTLKIRSTKLEDSAMYFCASIKGGVGGYTFGSGTRLTVV.

This clone was counted only a few times. The chain is built from TRBV10-2 and TRBJ2-1, with D perhaps matching TRBD2 (6 bases). Trimming removed 6 bases from V and 7 bases from J, with 10 bases in between. CDR3 length: 12 amino acids. CDR1 WSHSY and CDR2 SAAADI come from the germline V gene. The CDR3, as DNA: TGCGCCAGCAGGGCTAGCGAGAATGAGCAGTTCTTC. Protein: CASRASENEQFF.

The V and J genes are TRBV5-1 and TRBJ2-7, with D perhaps TRBD1 (5 bases). Germline CDR1 SGHRS, CDR2 YFSETQ. The CDR3 extends over 13 amino acids. V lost 4 bases, J lost 1 base, and 9 bases lay in between. CDR3: CASSPRQSYEQYF. In DNA form, the CDR3 reads TGCGCCAGCAGCCCGCGACAGTCCTACGAGCAGTACTTC. Combining the CDR3 with reference TRBV5-1 and TRBJ2-7 gives the whole variable domain KAGVTQTPRYLIKTRGQQVTLSCSPISGHRSVSWYQQTPGQGLQFLFEYFSETQRNKGNFPGRFSGRQFSNSRSEMNVSTLELGDSALYLCASSPRQSYEQYFGPGTRLTVT.

The CDR3 sequence: CASDRGGNTIYF. CDR3 coding DNA: TGTGCCAGTGACAGGGGTGGAAACACCATATATTTT. This rearrangement joins TRBV6-1 to TRBJ1-3, with 8 bases aligning to TRBD1. CDR1 MNHNS and CDR2 SASEGT come from the germline V gene. The CDR3 consists of 12 residues. V lost 9 bases to trimming and J lost 3 bases; unmatched junction nucleotides: 1.

V usage is TRBV2 and J usage is TRBJ2-7; 8 bases are a match to TRBD2. Unmatched junction bases numbered 14, after V lost 6 bases and J lost 4 bases. This CDR3 is built from 16 residues. Germline CDR1 SNHLY, CDR2 FYNNEI. CDR3 DNA sequence: TGTGCCAGCAGCGAACCACTAGCGGCGGGGGATTACGAGCAGTACTTC. Translating gives CASSEPLAAGDYEQYF.

The genes are TRBV11-2 and TRBJ2-5, with a tentative D call TRBD2 (6 bases). The CDR3 loop spans 14 amino acids. Looked up from germline, CDR1 is SGHAT and CDR2 is FQNNGV. The V and J ends lost 7 bases and 6 bases respectively, with 18 bases between them. The CDR3 region has the DNA TGTGCCAGCAACAAGGAATGGGGGGAAAAGACCCAGTACTTC. Its protein is CASNKEWGEKTQYF. Together with reference TRBV11-2 and TRBJ2-5, the CDR3 gives the full variable domain: EAGVAQSPRYKIIEKRQSVAFWCNPISGHATLYWYQQILGQGPKLLIQFQNNGVVDDSQLPKDRFSAERLKGVDSTLKIQPAKLEDSAVYLCASNKEWGEKTQYFGPGTRLLVL.

The CDR3 bases are TGTGCCAGCAGTTCGGAGGGGGCGCGGGCTGAAGCTTTCTTT. It yields the protein CASSSEGARAEAFF. The chain links TRBV27 to TRBJ1-1, with 7 bases that match TRBD1. This CDR3 contains 14 residues. V lost 4 bases, J lost 6 bases, and 8 bases stayed unmatched. CDR1 and CDR2 (germline): MNHEY, SMNVEV (reference sequence).

The rearrangement uses TRBV6-1 and TRBJ2-7; TRBD1 aligns across 7 bases. CDR1 and CDR2 (germline): MNHNS, SASEGT. Trimming removed 1 base from V and 0 bases from J; junction bases left unmatched: 3. This CDR3 region has 15 residues. The CDR3 DNA sequence: TGTGCCAGCAGTGAAGAGACAGGGAGCTCCTACGAGCAGTACTTC. Residues: CASSEETGSSYEQYF.

The chain's CDR3 is CASSSPSNRLQETQYF. The DNA for the CDR3 is TGTGCCAGCAGCTCCCCTAGTAACAGGCTCCAAGAGACCCAGTACTTC. J is TRBJ2-5 and V is TRBV7-9, with D possibly being TRBD1 (5 bases). Germline V gene sequence: CDR1 SEHNR, CDR2 FQNEAQ (reference sequence). V was cut by 4 bases and J by 1 base, with 16 bases left in between. This CDR3 is built from 16 residues.

This clone has a handful of counts. This chain joins TRBV19 and TRBJ2-5; TRBD2 matches 7 bases. Germline lookup yields CDR1 LNHDA and CDR2 SQIVND (reference sequence). With V trimmed by 8 bases and J by 4 bases, 7 bases remained unmatched. CDR3 length equals 13 residues. Here the CDR3 reads CASGGLYTETQYF. CDR3 bases: TGTGCCAGTGGGGGACTATATACAGAGACCCAGTACTTC.

V and J are TRBV10-2 and TRBJ1-4; 10 nucleotides line up with TRBD1. Losses at the gene ends were 6 bases for V and 7 bases for J; bases not matched to a gene: 8. The CDR3 covers 15 residues. CDR1 and CDR2 (germline): WSHSY, SAAADI. The CDR3 DNA sequence: TGCGCCAGCAGGGGGACAGGGGAATTGGGTGAAAAACTGTTTTTT. It is translated as CASRGTGELGEKLFF.

The genes are TRBV4-1 and TRBJ1-3; maybe TRBD1 (5 bases). The CDR3 contains 17 residues. Germline V CDR1 and CDR2: MGHRA, YSYEKL. V was cut by 4 bases and J by 0 bases, with 16 bases left in between. CDR3 loop: CASSPWAGPNSGNTIYF. CDR3 coding DNA: TGCGCCAGCAGCCCCTGGGCAGGGCCAAACTCTGGAAACACCATATATTTT.

The sample holds one count of this clone. V is TRBV19 and J is TRBJ2-7, with 8 nucleotides matching TRBD2. The CDR3 runs 13 residues. Germline CDR1 LNHDA, CDR2 SQIVND (reference sequence). V dropped 5 bases and J dropped 3; count of bases not matched to a gene: 3. CDR3 loop: CASSPREGYEQYF. CDR3 bases: TGTGCCAGTAGTCCCCGGGAGGGCTACGAGCAGTACTTC.

This chain joins TRBV29-1 and TRBJ2-7, with TRBD1 matching 10 bases. Germline-derived CDR1 and CDR2 are SQVTM and ANQGSEA. With 1 base clipped from V and 2 bases from J, the junction kept 5 bases outside the gene matches. The CDR3 consists of 15 residues. CDR3 region: CSVEGLGQGPYEQYF. In DNA form, the CDR3 reads TGCAGCGTTGAAGGCCTGGGACAGGGGCCCTACGAGCAGTACTTC.

J is TRBJ2-1 and V is TRBV4-1, with 10 nucleotides matching TRBD2. Germline V CDR1 and CDR2: MGHRA, YSYEKL. J was trimmed by 5 bases and V by 1 base; bases with no gene match: 11. The CDR3 contains 18 residues. CDR3 nucleotide sequence: TGCGCCAGCAGCCAAGTTCTAGCGGGAGTCTCAATGGACAATGAGCAGTTCTTC. It codes for CASSQVLAGVSMDNEQFF.

This clone was recorded once. Mismatch with germline at one junction end may stem from a read error. The chain uses TRBV7-7 and TRBJ2-2; D gene ambiguous. Germline lookup yields CDR1 SSHAT and CDR2 FNYEAQ (reference sequence). The CDR3 is made up of 13 amino acids. CDR3 bases: TGTGCTAGCAGCCCCGCGGTTACCGGGGAGCTGTTTTTT. Amino acid sequence: CASSPAVTGELFF.

This sequence joins TRBV5-1 and TRBJ1-1; D is undetermined. From germline, CDR1 is SGHRS and CDR2 YFSETQ. Trimming removed 1 base at V and 12 bases at J, with 10 bases between. The CDR3 is made up of 11 amino acids. DNA of the CDR3: TGCGCCAGCAGCTTGTACCAGTTTACTTTCTTT. Its translation: CASSLYQFTFF.